These 25 T cell receptor beta chains originate from one sample sequenced in a study of high-grade serous ovarian cancer treatment subgroups. The tumor samples were collected prior to definitive surgery or chemotherapy. Method: immunoSEQ multiplex PCR; TCRdb's copy keeps in-frame clones and lacks some. The sample includes about 18,000 clones, roughly 75% of them seen just once. The source material was tumor tissue. The receptor source for this set is a human donor with high-grade serous ovarian cancer.

The chain recombines TRBV2 with TRBJ2-5; 11 positions match TRBD1. V lost 6 bases, J lost 5 bases, and 8 bases stayed unmatched. Germline values: CDR1 SNHLY, CDR2 FYNNEI. The CDR3 runs 15 residues. This chain's CDR3 is CASSSGQGAWETQYF. Written as DNA, the CDR3 is TGTGCCAGCAGCTCAGGACAGGGGGCCTGGGAGACCCAGTACTTC.

The chain recombines TRBV4-3 with TRBJ1-5; maybe TRBD1 (5 bases). The V end lost 0 bases, the J end lost 4 bases, and 10 bases lay between the germline ends. CDR3 length equals 15 residues. Germline CDR1 is LGHNA and CDR2 is YSLEER. As DNA, the CDR3 is TGCGCCAGCAGCCAAGATCGGGCAGGGAATCAGCCCCAGCATTTT. Its translation: CASSQDRAGNQPQHF.

The rearrangement links TRBV28 to TRBJ1-4; tentatively, D is TRBD1 (5 bases). The CDR3 contains 13 residues. CDR1 is MDHEN and CDR2 is SYDVKM in the germline V gene. V lost 10 bases to trimming and J lost 4 bases, with 13 bases between them. The CDR3 sequence: CATGDRVNEKLFF. CDR3 in DNA: TGTGCCACCGGAGACAGAGTTAATGAAAAACTGTTTTTT. The whole variable domain, filled in from reference TRBV28 and TRBJ1-4, reads DVKVTQSSRYLVKRTGEKVFLECVQDMDHENMFWYRQDPGLGLRLIYFSYDVKMKEKGDIPEGYSVSREKKERFSLILESASTNQTSMYLCATGDRVNEKLFFGSGTQLSVL.

V usage is TRBV23-1 and J usage is TRBJ2-7; D not resolved. TRBV23-1 is known as an ORF, though its function is uncertain. The V gene lost 0 bases and the J gene lost 5 bases, with 5 bases spanning the gap. The CDR3 is made up of 12 amino acids. CDR3 coding DNA: TGCGCCAGCAGTCAATCGGGGAACGAGCAGTACTTC. Its protein is CASSQSGNEQYF.

This sequence joins TRBV14 and TRBJ1-2; TRBD1 is a possible D gene (5 bases). The CDR3 extends over 13 amino acids. CDR1 SGHDN and CDR2 FVKESK come from the germline V gene. The ends were cut back, 4 bases at V and 5 bases at J, with 11 bases in the middle. The CDR3 is CASSPSGGYGYTF. In nucleotides, the CDR3 is TGTGCCAGCAGCCCCTCTGGGGGGTATGGCTACACCTTC.

J is TRBJ1-2 and V is TRBV7-9, with D perhaps matching TRBD1 (6 bases). Deletions cut 1 base from V and 8 bases from J, with 14 bases between. Germline lookup yields CDR1 SEHNR and CDR2 FQNEAQ (reference sequence). The CDR3 contains 14 residues. The CDR3 sequence: CASSLGQQGNGYTF. The CDR3 nucleotides are TGTGCCAGCAGCTTAGGTCAACAGGGTAACGGCTACACCTTC.

The rearrangement joins TRBV4-1 to TRBJ1-1; D ambiguous. V lost 4 bases and J lost 0, with 18 bases in between. This CDR3 region has 17 residues. The germline CDR1 and CDR2 sequences are MGHRA and YSYEKL. The DNA of the CDR3 is TGCGCCAGCAGCCTTCGTGGGGTCCTGGGGATGAACACTGAAGCTTTCTTT. Translation: CASSLRGVLGMNTEAFF.

The chain joins TRBV7-2 to TRBJ2-7; D ambiguous. The CDR3 loop spans 14 amino acids. The germline V gene encodes CDR1 SGHTA and CDR2 FQGNSA. V was trimmed by 5 bases and J by 0 bases, leaving 11 bases between them. The CDR3 loop is CASSPSPSSYEQYF. As DNA, the CDR3 is TGTGCCAGCAGCCCTTCGCCTAGCTCCTACGAGCAGTACTTC.

The J gene is TRBJ2-1, the V gene TRBV6-5; the D is unclear. V lost 4 bases and J 10 bases, leaving 11 bases between the germline ends. CDR1 is MNHEY, CDR2 SVGAGI, per germline. The CDR3 length is 12 residues. CDR3 loop: CASSLGIGEQFF. CDR3 DNA sequence: TGTGCCAGCAGTTTAGGGATCGGCGAGCAGTTCTTC.

This clone was found once. The J gene is TRBJ2-3, the V gene TRBV5-1; D gene ambiguous. With 0 bases removed from V and 3 bases from J, the gap between germline ends came to 11 bases. The germline V gene has CDR1 SGHRS and CDR2 YFSETQ. This CDR3 comprises 15 residues. The DNA of the CDR3 is TGCGCCAGCAGCTTGGACCCTAAGGGAACAGATACGCAGTATTTT. Translation gives CASSLDPKGTDTQYF. Using reference TRBV5-1 and TRBJ2-3 for the parts outside the CDR3, the full variable domain is KAGVTQTPRYLIKTRGQQVTLSCSPISGHRSVSWYQQTPGQGLQFLFEYFSETQRNKGNFPGRFSGRQFSNSRSEMNVSTLELGDSALYLCASSLDPKGTDTQYFGPGTRLTVL.

The gene calls are TRBV11-2 and TRBJ2-1; TRBD1 or TRBD2 may be the D gene (5 bases each). The CDR3 covers 15 residues. Per germline, CDR1 SGHAT and CDR2 FQNNGV. Trimming cost V 3 bases and J 0 bases, with 9 bases left between them. CDR3 region: CASSFRDGSYNEQFF. The DNA of the CDR3 is TGTGCCAGCAGCTTTAGGGACGGCTCCTACAATGAGCAGTTCTTC.

This clone appeared a single time. The J gene is TRBJ2-1, the V gene TRBV6-1; no definite D call. Looked up from germline, CDR1 is MNHNS and CDR2 is SASEGT. This CDR3 region has 15 residues. V lost 1 base to trimming and J lost 6 bases, with 13 bases between them. This chain's CDR3 is CASSEEVAAGNEQFF. CDR3 nucleotide sequence: TGTGCCAGCAGTGAAGAAGTGGCAGCCGGCAATGAGCAGTTCTTC.

This chain uses TRBV19 with TRBJ1-1; a weak D match, TRBD1 (6 bases). Germline CDR1 and CDR2: LNHDA and SQIVND (reference sequence). The CDR3 length is 16 residues. V was shortened by 5 bases and J by 0 bases, with 16 bases between the two germline ends. This CDR3 is CASSPGMRGMNTEAFF. DNA of the CDR3: TGTGCCAGTAGTCCCGGGATGAGGGGGATGAACACTGAAGCTTTCTTT.

V is TRBV19 and J is TRBJ2-1, with 12 bases matching TRBD2. Trimming cost V 3 bases and J 4 bases; bases outside gene matches: 4. Germline V lookup: CDR1 LNHDA, CDR2 SQIVND (reference sequence). The CDR3 has 16 amino acids. The CDR3 DNA is TGTGCCAGTAGTATGACTAGCGGGAGTTTTTACAATGAGCAGTTCTTC. Amino acids: CASSMTSGSFYNEQFF.

This clone was recorded a few times. V gene TRBV5-6 combines with J gene TRBJ2-2; maybe TRBD2 (5 bases). Germline V gene sequence: CDR1 SGHDT, CDR2 YYEEEE. The CDR3 contains 13 residues. V was cut by 1 base and J by 7 bases, with 8 bases left in between. DNA of the CDR3: TGTGCCAGCAGCTTGAATCGGGACGGGGAGCTGTTTTTT. Translating gives CASSLNRDGELFF.

This chain joins TRBV5-8 and TRBJ1-5; D is possibly TRBD1 (5 bases). The V gene lost 1 base and the J gene lost 3 bases, with 8 bases spanning the gap. This CDR3 spans 14 amino acids. Germline V CDR1 and CDR2: SGHTS, YDEGEE. This CDR3 is CASSLWDPNQPQHF. The CDR3 DNA is TGTGCCAGCAGCTTGTGGGACCCCAATCAGCCCCAGCATTTT.

The CDR3 DNA reads as TGCGCCAGCAGCTGGGGGACAGGGAAAGAGCAGTTCTTC. Amino acids: CASSWGTGKEQFF. The V gene is TRBV5-1, the J gene TRBJ2-1; 9 bases line up with TRBD1. In germline, CDR1 is SGHRS, CDR2 YFSETQ. The V and J ends lost 3 bases and 10 bases, in that order; junction bases with no gene match: 5. The CDR3 contains 13 residues. Filled out from reference TRBV5-1 and TRBJ2-1, the complete variable domain reads KAGVTQTPRYLIKTRGQQVTLSCSPISGHRSVSWYQQTPGQGLQFLFEYFSETQRNKGNFPGRFSGRQFSNSRSEMNVSTLELGDSALYLCASSWGTGKEQFFGPGTRLTVL.

The rearrangement joins TRBV30 to TRBJ2-7; a possible D gene is TRBD2 (5 bases). Trimming took off 2 bases at V and 5 bases at J, with 10 bases between the two ends. This CDR3 comprises 12 residues. CDR1 is GTSNPN, CDR2 SVGIG, per germline (reference sequence). CDR3 bases: TGTGCCTGGAGTCGGGATACCAACGAGCAGTACTTC. Amino acids: CAWSRDTNEQYF.

The DNA for the CDR3 is TGTGCCAGCAGTGAAGGACAGGGCCATCAGCCCCAGCATTTT. Its translation is CASSEGQGHQPQHF. The V and J genes are TRBV2 and TRBJ1-5; 7 bases map to TRBD1. The CDR3 extends over 14 amino acids. Germline V lookup: CDR1 SNHLY, CDR2 FYNNEI. Germline trimming cut 1 base from V and 5 bases from J; bases unmatched to any gene: 2.

This clone was seen once. Other DNA sequences from this sample encode an identical CDR3 as well. The rearrangement links TRBV9 to TRBJ2-3, with 8 bases identical to TRBD2. Trimming at V came to 0 bases and at J to 4 bases, leaving 10 bases not matched to a gene. There are 17 residues in the CDR3. Germline V CDR1 and CDR2: SGDLS, YYNGEE. CDR3 amino acids: CASSVGSGGPSADTQYF. Here the CDR3 DNA reads TGTGCCAGCAGCGTAGGGTCGGGAGGGCCCTCGGCAGATACGCAGTATTTT.

V gene TRBV5-5 combines with J gene TRBJ2-7, with TRBD1 identical over 10 bases. CDR1 is SGHKS, CDR2 YYEKEE, per germline (reference sequence). The CDR3 runs 17 residues. V lost 2 bases, J lost 8 bases, and 16 bases stayed unmatched. The CDR3 reads CASSFTGTGEPMLKQYF. The CDR3 region has the DNA TGTGCCAGCAGCTTTACCGGGACAGGGGAGCCTATGCTGAAGCAGTACTTC.

The rearrangement uses TRBV5-1 and TRBJ2-5, with D possibly matching TRBD1 (7 bases). The CDR3 consists of 14 residues. V lost 5 bases, J lost 5 bases, and 16 bases lay in between. Germline V gene data show CDR1 as SGHRS and CDR2 as YFSETQ. The DNA for the CDR3 is TGCGCCAGCAGACAGGGGTTGGACTACGAGACCCAGTACTTC. The encoded protein is CASRQGLDYETQYF. The whole variable domain, remainder taken from reference TRBV5-1 and TRBJ2-5, is KAGVTQTPRYLIKTRGQQVTLSCSPISGHRSVSWYQQTPGQGLQFLFEYFSETQRNKGNFPGRFSGRQFSNSRSEMNVSTLELGDSALYLCASRQGLDYETQYFGPGTRLLVL.

The V gene is TRBV4-3, the J gene TRBJ2-2; 8 bases match TRBD1. The germline V gene encodes CDR1 LGHNA and CDR2 YSLEER. The CDR3 totals 15 residues. The V and J ends lost 3 bases and 5 bases, in that order; junction bases with no gene match: 5. CDR3 region: CASSQAGGWTGELFF. Written as DNA, the CDR3 is TGCGCCAGCAGCCAGGCAGGGGGCTGGACCGGGGAGCTGTTTTTT.

V and J are TRBV19 and TRBJ1-3; D gene uncertain. Germline V gene sequence: CDR1 LNHDA, CDR2 SQIVND (reference sequence). With 3 bases removed from V and 2 bases from J, the gap between germline ends came to 11 bases. The length of the CDR3 is 15 residues. This CDR3 reads CASSIPRGTGNTIYF. The CDR3 nucleotides are TGTGCCAGTAGTATCCCGAGAGGGACTGGAAACACCATATATTTT.

The chain links TRBV6-6 to TRBJ1-3; 8 bases line up with TRBD1. CDR1 is MNHNY and CDR2 is SVGAGI in the germline V gene (reference sequence). The V gene end was trimmed by 2 bases and the J gene end by 3 bases; junction bases not matched to a gene: 3. The CDR3 totals 15 residues. The CDR3 region is CASSYGTGFGNTIYF. The DNA of the CDR3 is TGTGCCAGCAGTTACGGGACAGGATTTGGAAACACCATATATTTT.